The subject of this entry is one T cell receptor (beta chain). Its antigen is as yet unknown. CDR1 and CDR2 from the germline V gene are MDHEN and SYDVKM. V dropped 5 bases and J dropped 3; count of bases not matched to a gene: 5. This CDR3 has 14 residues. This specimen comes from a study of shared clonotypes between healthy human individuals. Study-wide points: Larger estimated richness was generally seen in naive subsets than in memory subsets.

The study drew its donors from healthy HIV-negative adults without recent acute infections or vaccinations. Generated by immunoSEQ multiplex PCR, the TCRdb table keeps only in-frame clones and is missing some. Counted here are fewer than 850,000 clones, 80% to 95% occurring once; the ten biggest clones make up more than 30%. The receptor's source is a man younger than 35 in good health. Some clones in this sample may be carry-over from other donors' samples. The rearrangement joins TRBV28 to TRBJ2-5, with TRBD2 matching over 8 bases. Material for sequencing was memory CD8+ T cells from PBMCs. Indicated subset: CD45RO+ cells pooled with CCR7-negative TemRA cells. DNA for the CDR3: TGTGCCAGCAGTCCCGGACTAGCCAAAGAGACCCAGTACTTC. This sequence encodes CASSPGLAKETQYF.